This T cell receptor (beta chain) was recovered during a study of T-cell memory formation after mild COVID-19. Whole-study results and caveats: A second wave expanding day 15 to 37 was CD4+-biased; contracting clones were balanced. CD4+ clones that contracted lay mainly in CM and EM; CD8+ ones lay in EMRA.

TCR alpha and TCR beta cDNA libraries with sample barcodes and UMIs came from 5'RACE using constant-segment primers. TCRdb re-analysed the 5' RACE reads in MiXCR, keeping a single row per CDR3 protein. The profile shows 140,000 to 150,000 distinct CDR3 sequences, about 25% of them singletons. As concerns this clonotype: What it binds is not known.

The germline gives CDR1 SGHVS, CDR2 FQNEAQ. This CDR3 is 16 amino acids long. Trimming stripped 4 bases from V and 7 bases from J, with 22 bases between. The V gene is TRBV7-8, the J gene TRBJ1-1; possibly TRBD1 for D (6 bases). This clonotype was obtained from an adult woman who had mild COVID-19 (a few samples of this study predate the infection). Cell type and time point are not known. The specimen sequenced was PBMCs or a T cell subset sorted from them (not recorded which). The CDR3, as DNA: TGTGCCAGCAGCTCCAGGGGAGTGGAGATATACGATGAAGCTTTCTTT. It is translated as CASSSRGVEIYDEAFF.